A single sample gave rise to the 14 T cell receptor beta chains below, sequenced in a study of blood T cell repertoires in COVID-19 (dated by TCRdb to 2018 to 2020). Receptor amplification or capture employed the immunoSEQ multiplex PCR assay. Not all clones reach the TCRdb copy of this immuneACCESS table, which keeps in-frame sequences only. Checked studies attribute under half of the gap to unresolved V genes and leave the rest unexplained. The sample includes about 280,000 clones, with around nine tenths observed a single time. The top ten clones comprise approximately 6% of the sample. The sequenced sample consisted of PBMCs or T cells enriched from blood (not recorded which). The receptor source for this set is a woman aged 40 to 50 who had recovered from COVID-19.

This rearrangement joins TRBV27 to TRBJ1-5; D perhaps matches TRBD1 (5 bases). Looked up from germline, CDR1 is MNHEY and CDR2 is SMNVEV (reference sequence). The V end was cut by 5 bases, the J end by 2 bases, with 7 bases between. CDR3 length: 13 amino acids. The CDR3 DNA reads TGTGCCAGCAGTAAGACAGGCAATCAGCCCCAGCATTTT. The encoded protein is CASSKTGNQPQHF.

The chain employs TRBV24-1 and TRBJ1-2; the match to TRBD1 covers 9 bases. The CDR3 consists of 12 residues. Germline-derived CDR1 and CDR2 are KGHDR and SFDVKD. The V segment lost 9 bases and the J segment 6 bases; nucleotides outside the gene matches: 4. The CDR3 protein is CATPGTGNGYTF. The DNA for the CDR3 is TGTGCCACCCCTGGGACAGGGAATGGCTACACCTTC.

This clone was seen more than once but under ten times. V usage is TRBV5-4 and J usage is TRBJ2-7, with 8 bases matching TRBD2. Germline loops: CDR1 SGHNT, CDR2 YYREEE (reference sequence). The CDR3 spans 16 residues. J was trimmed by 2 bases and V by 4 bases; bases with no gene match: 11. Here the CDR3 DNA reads TGTGCCAGCAGCCAGGCGGGAGGTTGGCGGGCCTACGAGCAGTACTTC. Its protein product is CASSQAGGWRAYEQYF.

The CDR3 DNA sequence: TGCGCCAGCAGCTTACAACCCGGGACTAGCGGGAGCGTTCAGTACTTC. The encoded protein is CASSLQPGTSGSVQYF. The chain uses TRBV5-1 and TRBJ2-4; 14 bases match TRBD2. Germline lookup yields CDR1 SGHRS and CDR2 YFSETQ. V trimming: 2 bases; J trimming: 11 bases; junction bases outside the gene matches: 9. CDR3 length: 16 amino acids.

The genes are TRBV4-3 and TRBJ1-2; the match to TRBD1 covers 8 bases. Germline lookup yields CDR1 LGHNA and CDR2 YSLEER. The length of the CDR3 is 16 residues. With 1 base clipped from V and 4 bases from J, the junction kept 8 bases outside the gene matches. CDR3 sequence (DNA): TGCGCCAGCAGCCAAGCAGCCCCAGGGGGCCTCTATGGCTACACCTTC. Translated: CASSQAAPGGLYGYTF.

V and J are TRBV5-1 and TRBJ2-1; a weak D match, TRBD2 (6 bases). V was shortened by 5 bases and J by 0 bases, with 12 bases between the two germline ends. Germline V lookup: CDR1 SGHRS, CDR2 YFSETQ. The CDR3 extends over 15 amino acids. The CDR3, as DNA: TGCGCCAGCAGTTACGGGGGAAGCTCCTACAATGAGCAGTTCTTC. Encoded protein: CASSYGGSSYNEQFF.

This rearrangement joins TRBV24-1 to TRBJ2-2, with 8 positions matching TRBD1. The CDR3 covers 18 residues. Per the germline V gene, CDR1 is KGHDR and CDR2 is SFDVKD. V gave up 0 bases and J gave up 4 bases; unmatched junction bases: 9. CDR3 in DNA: TGTGCCACCAGTGATTTGCGACAGGGGCCGGAAGGCACCGGGGAGCTGTTTTTT. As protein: CATSDLRQGPEGTGELFF.

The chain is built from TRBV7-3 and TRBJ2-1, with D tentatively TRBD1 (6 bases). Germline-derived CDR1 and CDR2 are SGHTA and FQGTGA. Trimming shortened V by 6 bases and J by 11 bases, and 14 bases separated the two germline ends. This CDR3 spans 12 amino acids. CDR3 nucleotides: TGTGCCAGCAGTCTCCTGCAGGGGAAGCAGTTCTTC. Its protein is CASSLLQGKQFF.

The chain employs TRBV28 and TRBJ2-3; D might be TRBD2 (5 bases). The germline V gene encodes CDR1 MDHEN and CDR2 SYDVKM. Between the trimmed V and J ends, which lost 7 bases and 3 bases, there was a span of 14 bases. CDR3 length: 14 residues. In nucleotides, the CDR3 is TGTGCCAGCAAGAGTGAGGGCTGGACAGATACGCAGTATTTT. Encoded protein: CASKSEGWTDTQYF.

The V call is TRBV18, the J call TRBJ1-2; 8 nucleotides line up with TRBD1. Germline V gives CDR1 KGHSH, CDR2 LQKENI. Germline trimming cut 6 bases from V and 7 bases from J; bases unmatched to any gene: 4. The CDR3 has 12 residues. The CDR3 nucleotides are TGTGCCAGCTCCCAGGGGGCTGGTGGCTACACCTTC. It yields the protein CASSQGAGGYTF. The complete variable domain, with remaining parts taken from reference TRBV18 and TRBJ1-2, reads NAGVMQNPRHLVRRRGQEARLRCSPMKGHSHVYWYRQLPEEGLKFMVYLQKENIIDESGMPKERFSAEFPKEGPSILRIQQVVRGDSAAYFCASSQGAGGYTFGSGTRLTVV.

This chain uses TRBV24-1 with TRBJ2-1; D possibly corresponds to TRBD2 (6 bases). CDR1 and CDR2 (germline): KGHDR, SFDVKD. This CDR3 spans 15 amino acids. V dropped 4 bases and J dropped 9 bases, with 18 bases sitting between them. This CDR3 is CATSDQVAEGFEQFF. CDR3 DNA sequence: TGTGCCACCAGTGACCAAGTTGCGGAGGGCTTTGAGCAGTTCTTC.

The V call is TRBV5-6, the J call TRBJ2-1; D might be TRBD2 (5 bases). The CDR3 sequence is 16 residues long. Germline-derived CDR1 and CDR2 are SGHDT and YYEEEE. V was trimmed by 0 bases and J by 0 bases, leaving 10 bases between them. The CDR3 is CASSLVTIRSYNEQFF. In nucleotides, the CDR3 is TGTGCCAGCAGCTTGGTGACTATCCGCTCCTACAATGAGCAGTTCTTC.

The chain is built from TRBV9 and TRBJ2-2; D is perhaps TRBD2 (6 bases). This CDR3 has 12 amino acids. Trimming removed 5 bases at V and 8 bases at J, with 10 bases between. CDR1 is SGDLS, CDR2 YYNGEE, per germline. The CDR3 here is CASRQGGGELFF. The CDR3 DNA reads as TGTGCCAGCAGGCAGGGAGGTGGGGAGCTGTTTTTT.

The CDR3 reads CASSFTGGHAGELFF. CDR3 coding DNA: TGTGCCAGCAGCTTTACGGGGGGCCATGCCGGGGAGCTGTTTTTT. The V gene is TRBV7-3, the J gene TRBJ2-2; tentatively, D is TRBD2 (7 bases). Germline-derived CDR1 and CDR2 are SGHTA and FQGTGA. Trimming left V 3 bases short and J 6 bases short, with 14 bases between. The CDR3 is made up of 15 amino acids.